A single sample is the source of the 32 T cell receptor beta chains below, sequenced in a study of blood T cell repertoires in COVID-19. Libraries were prepared by immunoSEQ multiplex PCR; TCRdb keeps only in-frame clonotypes and omits some of them. Of roughly 190,000 clones listed, around four fifths are singletons. The sequencing input was peripheral blood. These TCRs come from a woman between 70 and 85 years old with active or convalescent COVID-19.

The rearrangement joins TRBV18 to TRBJ1-4; D possibly corresponds to TRBD1 (6 bases). The CDR3 sequence is 15 residues long. V was pared by 5 bases and J by 1 base, with 11 bases between. Germline V gene sequence: CDR1 KGHSH, CDR2 LQKENI. In DNA, the CDR3 is TGTGCCAGCTCAACAGGGATTGGAACTAATGAAAAACTGTTTTTT. Translated: CASSTGIGTNEKLFF.

V and J are TRBV4-1 and TRBJ1-2; D uncertain. This CDR3 is 15 amino acids long. V was cut by 1 base and J by 0 bases, with 9 bases left in between. Germline V gene data show CDR1 as MGHRA and CDR2 as YSYEKL. CDR3 coding DNA: TGCGCCAGCAGCCAAGGTGGGCAGCCTAACTATGGCTACACCTTC. This sequence encodes CASSQGGQPNYGYTF.

V gene TRBV3-1 (or the pseudogene TRBV3-2) combines with J gene TRBJ2-3; 10 bases fit TRBD2. With V trimmed by 1 base and J by 5 bases, 9 bases remained unmatched. Germline V gene lookup returns CDR1 LGHDT and CDR2 YNNKEL (reference sequence). The CDR3 contains 17 residues. The CDR3 is CASSQVRASGSGDTQYF. The CDR3, as DNA: TGTGCCAGCAGCCAAGTAAGGGCTAGCGGGAGTGGAGATACGCAGTATTTT.

Only one count was recorded for this clone. This chain uses TRBV20-1 with TRBJ1-2; D is uncertain. The germline V gene encodes CDR1 DFQATT and CDR2 SNEGSKA (reference sequence). The CDR3 runs 10 residues. The V gene lost 0 bases and the J gene lost 6 bases, with 2 bases spanning the gap. The CDR3 DNA reads TGCAGTGCTAGAGATAATGGCTACACCTTC. The encoded protein is CSARDNGYTF.

J is TRBJ1-2 and V is TRBV7-9; perhaps TRBD1 as D (5 bases). V was clipped by 5 bases and J by 4 bases, with 17 bases between them. This CDR3 has 15 residues. The V gene's germline CDR1 is SEHNR and CDR2 FQNEAQ (reference sequence). The CDR3 region is CASSPGGGGLYGYTF. CDR3 DNA sequence: TGTGCCAGCAGCCCAGGCGGGGGGGGTCTCTATGGCTACACCTTC.

The chain uses TRBV6-5 and TRBJ2-5; TRBD2 matches at 8 bases. The V segment lost 9 bases and the J segment 2 bases; nucleotides outside the gene matches: 2. The CDR3 is 12 residues long. Germline values: CDR1 MNHEY, CDR2 SVGAGI. The CDR3 is CASGTRQETQYF. CDR3 coding DNA: TGTGCCAGTGGGACTAGGCAAGAGACCCAGTACTTC.

The chain employs TRBV6-5 and TRBJ2-1; 15 positions agree with TRBD2. This CDR3 comprises 14 residues. Germline CDR1 MNHEY, CDR2 SVGAGI. Trimming cost V 5 bases and J 9 bases; bases outside gene matches: 2. The CDR3 region has the DNA TGTGCCAGCAGTCGGACTAGCGGGAGGGGTGAGCAGTTCTTC. Amino acid sequence: CASSRTSGRGEQFF.

The chain links TRBV7-2 to TRBJ1-2; 7 positions match TRBD1. The germline CDR1 and CDR2 sequences are SGHTA and FQGNSA. The V gene end was trimmed by 3 bases and the J gene end by 4 bases; junction bases not matched to a gene: 5. This CDR3 contains 14 residues. CDR3 DNA: TGTGCCAGCAGCTTCCCGACAGGGACCTATGGCTACACCTTC. As protein: CASSFPTGTYGYTF. Based on the CDR3 plus reference TRBV7-2 and TRBJ1-2, the full variable domain is GAGVSQSPSNKVTEKGKDVELRCDPISGHTALYWYRQSLGQGLEFLIYFQGNSAPDKSGLPSDRFSAERTGGSVSTLTIQRTQQEDSAVYLCASSFPTGTYGYTFGSGTRLTVV.

The J gene is TRBJ2-2, the V gene TRBV7-2, with 8 bases matching TRBD1. V lost 0 bases, J lost 7 bases, and 4 bases stayed unmatched. This CDR3 is built from 15 residues. The germline CDR1 and CDR2 sequences are SGHTA and FQGNSA. This CDR3 reads CASSLADRASGELFF. In DNA, the CDR3 is TGTGCCAGCAGCTTAGCGGACAGGGCTAGCGGGGAGCTGTTTTTT.

The count of this clone is one. The chain is built from TRBV10-1 and TRBJ2-3; D is possibly TRBD2 (5 bases). V lost 4 bases to trimming and J lost 5 bases, with 25 bases between them. Germline CDR1 and CDR2: WNHNN and SYGVQD (reference sequence). The CDR3 totals 18 residues. Here the CDR3 DNA reads TGCGCCAGCAGTGTCCCGCTCTTGAGCGGCAGTGGGGTAGATACGCAGTATTTT. Encoded protein: CASSVPLLSGSGVDTQYF.

The rearrangement links TRBV5-1 to TRBJ2-1, with 7 bases identical to TRBD2. CDR3 length: 14 residues. Per germline, CDR1 SGHRS and CDR2 YFSETQ. The V and J ends lost 4 bases and 9 bases, in that order; junction bases with no gene match: 10. The CDR3: CASSPSTSPGEQFF. Here the CDR3 DNA reads TGCGCCAGCAGCCCTTCGACTAGCCCTGGTGAGCAGTTCTTC.

The genes are TRBV24-1 and TRBJ2-2, with D possibly matching TRBD1 (6 bases). Germline CDR1 is KGHDR and CDR2 is SFDVKD. Trimming left V 9 bases short and J 1 base short, with 8 bases between. CDR3 length: 13 residues. CDR3 in DNA: TGTGCCACCTCACAGGGGAACACCGGGGAGCTGTTTTTT. Translation: CATSQGNTGELFF.

This chain uses TRBV7-9 with TRBJ2-3; D is possibly TRBD1 (5 bases). V lost 2 bases and J lost 10, with 10 bases in between. This CDR3 region has 12 residues. Germline V lookup: CDR1 SEHNR, CDR2 FQNEAQ (reference sequence). In DNA form, the CDR3 reads TGTGCCAGCAGCTTAAGTCAAGGGGCGCAGTATTTT. It translates to CASSLSQGAQYF.

The V gene is TRBV6-5, the J gene TRBJ1-5, with TRBD1 identical over 10 bases. J lost 5 bases, V lost 5 bases, and 3 bases had no gene match. This CDR3 has 14 residues. The germline V gene encodes CDR1 MNHEY and CDR2 SVGAGI. The CDR3 loop reads CASSPDRGHQPQHF. CDR3 DNA sequence: TGTGCCAGCAGTCCCGACAGGGGGCATCAGCCCCAGCATTTT.

The chain carries TRBV30 and TRBJ2-6; TRBD2 aligns across 10 bases. This CDR3 region has 22 residues. V trimming: 0 bases; J trimming: 4 bases; junction bases outside the gene matches: 21. CDR1 is GTSNPN, CDR2 SVGIG, per germline (reference sequence). The CDR3 here is CAWSVWDRHTSGNPVGANVLTF. CDR3 sequence (DNA): TGTGCCTGGAGTGTCTGGGACCGCCACACTAGCGGGAATCCGGTAGGGGCCAACGTCCTGACTTTC.

V and J are TRBV12-3 or TRBV12-4 and TRBJ2-7, with TRBD1 identical over 9 bases. The CDR3 covers 12 residues. V gave up 6 bases and J gave up 7 bases; unmatched junction bases: 4. The CDR3: CASRQGAREQYF. The CDR3 region has the DNA TGTGCCAGCAGACAGGGGGCGAGGGAGCAGTACTTC.

The chain links TRBV1 to TRBJ2-3; the table's TRBD2 call for D was not verified on the DNA. TRBV1 is labeled a pseudogene. There are 17 residues in the CDR3. The CDR3 DNA reads TGCACCAGCAGCCAAAAACCCGCGGATCTGAGCACAGATACGCAGTATTTT. Amino acids: CTSSQKPADLSTDTQYF.

V usage is TRBV4-1 and J usage is TRBJ2-2; no definite D call. The CDR3 extends over 15 amino acids. The germline V and J ends were trimmed by 1 base and 0 bases, with 6 bases remaining between them. The V gene's germline CDR1 is MGHRA and CDR2 YSYEKL. The CDR3 nucleotides read TGCGCCAGCAGCCAAGGAGAAACGAACACCGGGGAGCTGTTTTTT. As protein: CASSQGETNTGELFF.

This clone was seen a single time. The rearrangement uses TRBV9 and TRBJ1-1, with TRBD1 matching over 7 bases. Trimming at V came to 3 bases and at J to 6 bases, leaving 5 bases not matched to a gene. Germline V gene sequence: CDR1 SGDLS, CDR2 YYNGEE. The CDR3 spans 13 residues. The CDR3 sequence: CASSEQTGPEAFF. CDR3 DNA: TGTGCCAGCAGCGAGCAGACAGGGCCTGAAGCTTTCTTT.

This chain joins TRBV3-1 (or the pseudogene TRBV3-2) and TRBJ2-5; 8 positions agree with TRBD1. The V and J ends lost 0 bases and 1 base, in that order; junction bases with no gene match: 10. Germline values: CDR1 LGHDT, CDR2 YNNKEL (reference sequence). CDR3 length equals 18 residues. DNA for the CDR3: TGTGCCAGCAGCCAAGAGGTGCAGGGGGCAGGCGTCCAAGAGACCCAGTACTTC. Translating it yields CASSQEVQGAGVQETQYF.

CDR3 in amino acids: CATSRDRYSGNTIYF. The CDR3 DNA reads TGTGCCACCAGCAGAGATCGGTACTCTGGAAACACCATATATTTT. The J gene is TRBJ1-3, the V gene TRBV15, with D unclear. Germline CDR1 is LNHNV and CDR2 is YYDKDF (reference sequence). The CDR3 contains 15 residues. V gave up 0 bases and J gave up 0 bases, with 6 bases separating them.

This chain links TRBV7-9 with TRBJ2-7; D is unclear. Trimming cost V 4 bases and J 4 bases, with 8 bases left between them. This CDR3 is built from 12 residues. Germline V gene data show CDR1 as SEHNR and CDR2 as FQNEAQ (reference sequence). CDR3 sequence reads: CASSSRLYEQYF. Here the CDR3 DNA reads TGTGCCAGCAGCTCGCGACTGTACGAGCAGTACTTC.

The chain couples TRBV9 to TRBJ2-1; tentatively, D is TRBD1 (5 bases). The CDR3 loop spans 13 amino acids. The germline V gene encodes CDR1 SGDLS and CDR2 YYNGEE. Trimming removed 3 bases from V and 9 bases from J, with 13 bases in between. The CDR3 sequence is CASSASTASEQFF. The CDR3 DNA is TGTGCCAGCAGCGCTTCGACAGCCAGTGAGCAGTTCTTC. The full variable domain, rest sourced from reference TRBV9 and TRBJ2-1, is DSGVTQTPKHLITATGQRVTLRCSPRSGDLSVYWYQQSLDQGLQFLIQYYNGEERAKGNILERFSAQQFPDLHSELNLSSLELGDSALYFCASSASTASEQFFGPGTRLTVL.

The chain recombines TRBV28 with TRBJ2-7; D remains unclear. This CDR3 has 13 amino acids. V dropped 6 bases and J dropped 0 bases, with 9 bases sitting between them. Looked up from germline, CDR1 is MDHEN and CDR2 is SYDVKM. CDR3 bases: TGTGCCAGCAGGGCCCACAACTCCTACGAGCAGTACTTC. Translated: CASRAHNSYEQYF.

The rearrangement joins TRBV14 to TRBJ2-5, with TRBD2 matching over 9 bases. Germline assignment: CDR1 SGHDN and CDR2 FVKESK. The CDR3 is made up of 17 amino acids. V lost 3 bases to trimming and J lost 7 bases; unmatched junction nucleotides: 15. DNA of the CDR3: TGTGCCAGCAGCCAGCCTAACTGGCGGGAGGGCGGATTGACCCAGTACTTC. This translates into CASSQPNWREGGLTQYF.

The J gene is TRBJ2-7, the V gene TRBV28; a possible D gene is TRBD2 (5 bases). The CDR3 totals 14 residues. Germline V gene sequence: CDR1 MDHEN, CDR2 SYDVKM. V gave up 5 bases and J gave up 0 bases, with 11 bases separating them. For the CDR3, the DNA is TGTGCCAGCAGTGGTCGGGAAAGCTCCTACGAGCAGTACTTC. Translating gives CASSGRESSYEQYF. The full variable domain, completed using reference TRBV28 and TRBJ2-7, is DVKVTQSSRYLVKRTGEKVFLECVQDMDHENMFWYRQDPGLGLRLIYFSYDVKMKEKGDIPEGYSVSREKKERFSLILESASTNQTSMYLCASSGRESSYEQYFGPGTRLTVT.

V is TRBV6-6 and J is TRBJ2-7; a weak D match, TRBD1 (5 bases). The CDR3 spans 16 residues. CDR1 and CDR2 from the germline V gene are MNHNY and SVGAGI (reference sequence). The germline V and J ends were trimmed by 2 bases and 3 bases, with 17 bases remaining between them. The CDR3 loop is CASSYAIGRANYEQYF. CDR3 bases: TGTGCCAGCAGTTACGCGATCGGCAGGGCGAACTACGAGCAGTACTTC.

CDR3 in DNA: TGTGCCAGCAGGCGAGGACAGAGCCATGAGCAGTTCTTC. This codes for CASRRGQSHEQFF. J is TRBJ2-1 and V is TRBV6-5, with D perhaps matching TRBD1 (6 bases). Trimming took off 6 bases at V and 8 bases at J, with 14 bases between the two ends. CDR3 length: 13 amino acids. Germline assignment: CDR1 MNHEY and CDR2 SVGAGI.

The sample holds a few counts of this clone. The chain carries TRBV4-1 and TRBJ2-6; 8 bases are a match to TRBD1. Germline CDR1 MGHRA, CDR2 YSYEKL. J lost 0 bases, V lost 3 bases, and 13 bases had no gene match. The CDR3 runs 20 residues. CDR3 loop: CASSHQTPTGANSGANVLTF. CDR3 nucleotide sequence: TGCGCCAGCAGCCACCAAACCCCGACAGGGGCCAACTCTGGGGCCAACGTCCTGACTTTC.

The chain links TRBV4-1 to TRBJ2-2; a possible D gene is TRBD1 (5 bases). From germline, CDR1 is MGHRA and CDR2 YSYEKL. CDR3 length: 15 amino acids. Trimming stripped 0 bases from V and 4 bases from J, with 9 bases between. CDR3 in amino acids: CASSQEGHSTGELFF. CDR3 in DNA: TGCGCCAGCAGCCAAGAAGGACATTCCACCGGGGAGCTGTTTTTT.

This clone was detected once. The chain carries TRBV7-3 and TRBJ2-7, with D possibly TRBD2 on 7 matching bases. This CDR3 has 13 residues. V lost 6 bases, J lost 1 base, and 10 bases lay in between. Germline lookup yields CDR1 SGHTA and CDR2 FQGTGA. DNA of the CDR3: TGTGCCAGCAGTAAGGGGGGGTCCTACGAGCAGTACTTC. Residues: CASSKGGSYEQYF.

The chain couples TRBV11-1 to TRBJ2-1, with TRBD1 matching 8 bases. Germline assignment: CDR1 SGHAT and CDR2 FQDESV (reference sequence). Trimming took 4 bases from V and 8 from J; bases not matched to a gene: 13. The CDR3 loop spans 16 amino acids. CDR3 sequence (DNA): TGTGCCAGCAGCTCCCCTCGGACAGGGCGCGGTGATGAGCAGTTCTTC. Protein: CASSSPRTGRGDEQFF.